This T cell receptor (beta chain) emerged from a study of T cell changes during pregnancy in multiple sclerosis (dated by TCRdb to about 2019). Notes on the research overall: The study examined how the T cell repertoire changed over the course of pregnancy in women with multiple sclerosis.

The library was obtained by the immunoSEQ multiplex PCR assay. TCRdb took this table from immuneACCESS and kept in-frame rearrangements with V and J called. Such tables lack part of the clones; where checked against another copy, unresolved V genes explain under half of the gap, and the rest is unexplained. For this sample there are 100,000 to 110,000 clones; roughly 90% appear just once. Jointly, the top ten make up less than 2% of the sample. Remarks on this clone: It lacks a known antigen. Within one base of it there is no much larger clone, and no base qualities were kept.

Deletion took 4 bases off V and 0 bases off J, with a span of 13 bases between the germline ends. In the germline V gene, CDR1 corresponds to SGDLS and CDR2 to YYNGEE. Inclusive of the bounding cysteine and phenylalanine, the CDR3 is 15 residues long. The only DNA kept is the CDR3, 45 bases in frame from the first base. The sequenced sample was peripheral blood, obtained after pregnancy. Recombination joined TRBV9 with TRBJ1-2; a tentative D call is TRBD1 (5 bases match). The TCR was taken from a female donor with multiple sclerosis, enrolled in a pregnancy study. The CDR3 here reads CASSPQGKTNYGYTF. The DNA sequence follows: TGTGCCAGCAGCCCGCAGGGAAAAACTAACTATGGCTACACCTTC. The reference TRBV9 and TRBJ1-2 proteins fill in what lies around the CDR3, so the full variable domain reads DSGVTQTPKHLITATGQRVTLRCSPRSGDLSVYWYQQSLDQGLQFLIQYYNGEERAKGNILERFSAQQFPDLHSELNLSSLELGDSALYFCASSPQGKTNYGYTFGSGTRLTVV.